This T cell receptor (beta chain) was obtained from a study of Tregs in tolerant kidney transplant recipients. Study results and limitations: Nucleotide sequences could not be compared across some patients' samples due to primer changes.

Using immunoSEQ multiplex PCR, the repertoire was profiled, and TCRdb retains in-frame clones only, with some absent. The sample includes about 81,000 clones, over 75% seen only once; the top ten take 1.5% to 2%. Mixed chimerism was transient after nonmyeloablative marrow transplants from related graft donors. This CDR3 is 11 amino acids long. The V end lost 2 bases, the J end lost 8 bases, and 6 bases lay between the germline ends. Per the germline V gene, CDR1 is MDHEN and CDR2 is SYDVKM. With respect to this clone: Its cognate antigen is unknown.

This specimen consisted of CD4+ T cells from blood (PBMCs), obtained 24 months after the transplant. The V call is TRBV28, the J call TRBJ1-2; tentative D call: TRBD1 (5 bases). This sequence originates from a human patient who received a combined kidney and bone marrow transplant. These T cells may partly come from the graft donor. The CDR3 DNA sequence: TGTGCCAGCAGTTTACAGGGCGGCTACACCTTC. As protein: CASSLQGGYTF.